The source of this T cell receptor beta chain is a study of cytomegalovirus exposure and HLA in healthy donors. Turning to the study itself: Roughly 92 million unique TCRs, all from HLA-typed donors, were included in an early release of the data.

Points on this clone: Other DNA sequences within the sample encode an identical CDR3.

The length of the CDR3 is 14 residues. CDR1 SGHRS and CDR2 YFSETQ come from the germline V gene. Trimming took off 0 bases at V and 4 bases at J, with 10 bases between the two ends. PCR used 60 Vbeta primers and 13 Jbeta primers. Methods used by the authors: Around 83 million unique TCR beta chains, roughly 10 million shared, were counted in a later analysis. Method: immunoSEQ multiplex PCR; TCRdb's copy keeps in-frame clones and lacks some. V, J and clone size are those of that table, while D and trimming were read from the DNA. The sample consists of 120,000 or so clones, roughly 80% of them appearing once.

Sequencing was performed on PBMCs. The chain carries TRBV5-1 and TRBJ1-2; D gene ambiguous. This TCR derives from a woman aged 35 to 49 in good health and CMV-seropositive. The CDR3 sequence is CASSLGGGSYGYTF. In nucleotides, the CDR3 is TGCGCCAGCAGCTTGGGGGGAGGTTCCTATGGCTACACCTTC.